The 23 T cell receptor beta chains given below trace back to one sample, sequenced in a study of neoadjuvant anti-PD-1 for oral cavity cancer. TCRdb keeps only in-frame clones here, not all; method: immunoSEQ multiplex PCR. The sample carries more than 13,000 clones, approximately 70% recorded once. The sample was PBMCs, taken before nivolumab (anti-PD-1) treatment. The receptors stem from a person aged 35-80 years with oral cavity squamous cell carcinoma.

The chain employs TRBV4-1 and TRBJ2-1, with 7 bases lining up with TRBD1. V shed 3 bases, J shed 2 bases, and the junction held 7 bases outside the gene matches. Germline-derived CDR1 and CDR2 are MGHRA and YSYEKL. CDR3 size: 16 residues. The CDR3 protein is CASSQPDRAPYNEQFF. CDR3 nucleotide sequence: TGCGCCAGCAGCCAGCCCGACAGGGCCCCCTACAATGAGCAGTTCTTC.

This chain links TRBV10-3 with TRBJ1-1; D is ambiguous. CDR3 length: 14 residues. The V end lost 7 bases, the J end lost 4 bases, and 16 bases lay between the germline ends. The germline gives CDR1 ENHRY, CDR2 SYGVKD. The CDR3 bases are TGTGCCATCAAGGACCCCCTGGTCGGCACTGAAGCTTTCTTT. Translating it yields CAIKDPLVGTEAFF.

The CDR3 DNA sequence: TGCGCCAGCAGCCCCGGACAGGGGAACACTGAAGCTTTCTTT. It translates to CASSPGQGNTEAFF. The rearrangement joins TRBV4-1 to TRBJ1-1; 8 nucleotides agree with TRBD1. The CDR3 is 14 amino acids. Unmatched junction bases numbered 2, after V lost 4 bases and J lost 1 base. Germline V CDR1 and CDR2: MGHRA, YSYEKL.

The V and J genes are TRBV2 and TRBJ2-7; TRBD1 matches at 7 bases. Germline-derived CDR1 and CDR2 are SNHLY and FYNNEI. CDR3 length: 14 residues. After removal of 7 bases from V and 2 bases from J, the junction contained 8 bases not matched to a gene. The DNA for the CDR3 is TGTGCCAGCAAGGAACGACAGGGAGCCTACGAGCAGTACTTC. It translates to CASKERQGAYEQYF.

This sequence joins TRBV7-3 and TRBJ1-1; D remains unclear. Per germline, CDR1 SGHTA and CDR2 FQGTGA. The CDR3 loop spans 16 amino acids. V was cut by 5 bases and J by 0 bases, with 16 bases left in between. The CDR3 DNA follows: TGTGCCAGCAGCCCCCTAGGAATTAGAATGAACACTGAAGCTTTCTTT. Encoded protein: CASSPLGIRMNTEAFF.

V usage is TRBV6-5 and J usage is TRBJ2-3, with D unresolved. The CDR3 sequence is 12 residues long. Germline values: CDR1 MNHEY, CDR2 SVGAGI. V shed 4 bases and J shed 0 bases, with 2 bases lying between them. The CDR3 loop is CASSSSTDTQYF. Written as DNA, the CDR3 is TGTGCCAGCAGTTCTAGCACAGATACGCAGTATTTT.

V and J are TRBV5-1 and TRBJ2-7; D call uncertain. Per the germline V gene, CDR1 is SGHRS and CDR2 is YFSETQ. This CDR3 has 13 amino acids. The V end was cut by 3 bases, the J end by 0 bases, with 7 bases between. CDR3 amino acids: CASSWGDSYEQYF. The CDR3 DNA follows: TGCGCCAGCAGCTGGGGTGACTCCTACGAGCAGTACTTC.

The chain's CDR3 is CASSLVGGAGTDTEAFF. The CDR3 DNA reads as TGCGCCAGCAGCTTGGTAGGGGGTGCCGGGACGGACACTGAAGCTTTCTTT. This rearrangement joins TRBV5-1 to TRBJ1-1; a possible D gene is TRBD1 (6 bases). The CDR3 totals 17 residues. Germline V gene data show CDR1 as SGHRS and CDR2 as YFSETQ. With 0 bases removed from V and 3 bases from J, the gap between germline ends came to 18 bases.

Only a few counts were recorded for this clone. The chain is built from TRBV19 and TRBJ1-1; D unresolved. V shed 2 bases and J shed 3 bases, with 7 bases lying between them. CDR1 is LNHDA, CDR2 SQIVND, per germline (reference sequence). The CDR3 runs 13 residues. The CDR3 region is CASSITPDTEAFF. CDR3 nucleotides: TGTGCCAGTAGTATAACGCCAGACACTGAAGCTTTCTTT.

The J gene is TRBJ2-3, the V gene TRBV7-9; maybe TRBD1 (6 bases). Germline-derived CDR1 and CDR2 are SEHNR and FQNEAQ (reference sequence). Trimming removed 3 bases from V and 4 bases from J, with 14 bases in between. The CDR3 is 15 residues long. CDR3 bases: TGTGCCAGCAGCTTCAGGAGGACAGAGTCAGATACGCAGTATTTT. This translates into CASSFRRTESDTQYF.

The chain carries TRBV5-6 and TRBJ1-1, with a weak D call TRBD1 (5 bases). The CDR3 is 15 amino acids. Germline values: CDR1 SGHDT, CDR2 YYEEEE. Trimming took 0 bases from V and 3 from J, leaving 12 bases between them. CDR3 coding DNA: TGTGCCAGCAGCTTGGGATCACGGGGGTACACTGAAGCTTTCTTT. Its protein is CASSLGSRGYTEAFF.

This clone is a singleton in its sample. This chain links TRBV4-2 with TRBJ2-7, with 11 bases matching TRBD2. The germline V gene has CDR1 LGHNA and CDR2 YNFKEQ. Germline trimming cut 1 base from V and 7 bases from J; bases unmatched to any gene: 9. The CDR3 sequence is 16 residues long. The CDR3 spells CASSQGPGTSGLEQYF. CDR3 sequence (DNA): TGTGCCAGCAGCCAAGGGCCCGGGACTAGCGGACTTGAGCAGTACTTC.

This clone was observed a single time. CDR3 sequence (DNA): TGTGCCAGCAGTGAAGGAGGGGGCCCAGCCCCAACGCAGTATTTT. Its translation is CASSEGGGPAPTQYF. The chain couples TRBV6-1 to TRBJ2-3, with 7 bases lining up with TRBD1. With V trimmed by 1 base and J by 9 bases, 10 bases remained unmatched. Per the germline V gene, CDR1 is MNHNS and CDR2 is SASEGT. This CDR3 region has 15 residues.

V is TRBV11-1 and J is TRBJ2-6; maybe TRBD2 (6 bases). The germline CDR1 and CDR2 sequences are SGHAT and FQDESV (reference sequence). V was trimmed by 5 bases and J by 6 bases, leaving 14 bases between them. The CDR3 length is 15 residues. DNA of the CDR3: TGTGCCAGCAGCCATCCGGGAGAGATGGCCAACGTCCTGACTTTC. Translation: CASSHPGEMANVLTF.

The DNA for the CDR3 is TGTGCCAGTAGTACAGGGAGTCACAGGGGCAATCAGCCCCAGCATTTT. Protein sequence: CASSTGSHRGNQPQHF. V and J are TRBV19 and TRBJ1-5, with D possibly being TRBD1 (6 bases). Germline V gene sequence: CDR1 LNHDA, CDR2 SQIVND (reference sequence). V lost 4 bases and J lost 2, with 15 bases in between. The CDR3 is 16 amino acids.

This clone has only a few counts. The DNA of the CDR3 is TGTGCCAGCATCTCAGGGGGGGAATCACCCCTCCACTTT. Amino acid sequence: CASISGGESPLHF. J is TRBJ1-6 and V is TRBV2, with 7 nucleotides matching TRBD1. V was pared by 7 bases and J by 10 bases, with 7 bases of the junction left unmatched. In germline, CDR1 is SNHLY, CDR2 FYNNEI. This CDR3 region has 13 residues.

This chain uses TRBV2 with TRBJ2-7; 7 bases fit TRBD1. Germline assignment: CDR1 SNHLY and CDR2 FYNNEI. CDR3 length: 13 residues. V shed 8 bases, J shed 0 bases, and the junction held 4 bases outside the gene matches. CDR3 DNA: TGTGCCAGCGACAGGGACAGCTCCTACGAGCAGTACTTC. The encoded protein is CASDRDSSYEQYF.

The rearrangement links TRBV5-1 to TRBJ2-7; TRBD1 might be the D (5 bases). From germline, CDR1 is SGHRS and CDR2 YFSETQ. This CDR3 contains 12 residues. Trimming pared 4 bases from V and 3 bases from J, leaving 8 bases between. The CDR3 region has the DNA TGCGCCAGCAGCGTTCAGGGCTACGAGCAGTACTTC. It translates to CASSVQGYEQYF.

The V gene is TRBV29-1, the J gene TRBJ2-5; TRBD2 might be the D (7 bases). The CDR3 consists of 13 residues. CDR1 and CDR2 from the germline V gene are SQVTM and ANQGSEA. Trimming removed 5 bases from V and 4 bases from J, with 14 bases in between. CDR3 region: CSVMRGGGETQYF. CDR3 nucleotide sequence: TGCAGCGTTATGAGAGGGGGGGGAGAGACCCAGTACTTC. The full variable domain, rest sourced from reference TRBV29-1 and TRBJ2-5, is SAVISQKPSRDICQRGTSLTIQCQVDSQVTMMFWYRQQPGQSLTLIATANQGSEATYESGFVIDKFPISRPNLTFSTLTVSNMSPEDSSIYLCSVMRGGGETQYFGPGTRLLVL.

This clone has just a few counts. The CDR3 is CASTPGQGYYGYTF. CDR3 nucleotide sequence: TGCGCCAGCACCCCGGGACAGGGTTACTATGGCTACACCTTC. The chain is built from TRBV5-1 and TRBJ1-2, with 9 bases aligning to TRBD1. This CDR3 comprises 14 residues. The V and J ends lost 6 bases and 3 bases, in that order; junction bases with no gene match: 6. Germline assignment: CDR1 SGHRS and CDR2 YFSETQ. Based on the CDR3 plus reference TRBV5-1 and TRBJ1-2, the full variable domain is KAGVTQTPRYLIKTRGQQVTLSCSPISGHRSVSWYQQTPGQGLQFLFEYFSETQRNKGNFPGRFSGRQFSNSRSEMNVSTLELGDSALYLCASTPGQGYYGYTFGSGTRLTVV.

The V gene is TRBV5-1, the J gene TRBJ1-4; 7 positions match TRBD1. The CDR3 is 15 residues long. Germline V gene lookup returns CDR1 SGHRS and CDR2 YFSETQ. After removal of 4 bases from V and 2 bases from J, the junction contained 5 bases not matched to a gene. The CDR3 DNA is TGCGCCAGCAGCAACGCGGGACAGACTAATGAAAAACTGTTTTTT. As protein: CASSNAGQTNEKLFF. Drawing the rest from reference TRBV5-1 and TRBJ1-4, the complete variable domain is KAGVTQTPRYLIKTRGQQVTLSCSPISGHRSVSWYQQTPGQGLQFLFEYFSETQRNKGNFPGRFSGRQFSNSRSEMNVSTLELGDSALYLCASSNAGQTNEKLFFGSGTQLSVL.

The chain carries TRBV20-1 and TRBJ2-1, with 7 bases matching TRBD1. Germline V lookup: CDR1 DFQATT, CDR2 SNEGSKA (reference sequence). The CDR3 has 11 residues. The V segment lost 4 bases and the J segment 6 bases; nucleotides outside the gene matches: 0. CDR3 bases: TGCAGTGCTAACAGGGGCAATGAGCAGTTCTTC. Its protein product is CSANRGNEQFF.

The CDR3 region is CASQGGRSGYTF. As DNA, the CDR3 is TGTGCCAGCCAGGGGGGGCGAAGCGGCTACACCTTC. The chain links TRBV2 to TRBJ1-2; the match to TRBD1 covers 7 bases. V gave up 8 bases and J gave up 8 bases; unmatched junction bases: 8. The CDR3 is 12 amino acids. Germline V gene sequence: CDR1 SNHLY, CDR2 FYNNEI.